This TCR beta chain was identified during a study of PD-1 blockade in classical Hodgkin lymphoma. CDR1 and CDR2 from the germline V gene are SGHAT and FQNNGV. With 5 bases clipped from V and 5 bases from J, the junction kept 8 bases outside the gene matches. The CDR3 extends over 14 amino acids. No patient escaped relapse after autologous stem cell transplantation, and brentuximab vedotin exposure varied. General observations from the study: Patients excluded were those beginning nivolumab under 1 year after ASCT. Complete responders' diversity at baseline resembled that of newly diagnosed patients. Factors driving the repertoire differences, possibly disease activity or prior therapy, remain undefined. The study reported lower baseline TCR diversity in newly diagnosed patients than in healthy donors.

Remarks on this clone: Its antigen is still unknown.

Measured with immunoSEQ multiplex PCR; TCRdb has only the in-frame clones, and not every one. Counted here are around 41,000 clones, about 79% occurring once; the ten biggest clones make up approximately 10%. This chain uses TRBV11-2 with TRBJ2-5; 7 bases line up with TRBD2. The receptor was derived from a human donor with classical Hodgkin lymphoma. The source was peripheral blood mononuclear cells (PBMCs), collected at baseline. In nucleotides, the CDR3 is TGTGCCAGCAGCCCGCCCGGGGGGAAGGAGACCCAGTACTTC. Translation: CASSPPGGKETQYF.